This TCR beta chain was found in a study of blood T cell repertoires in COVID-19. Study details: The samples span acute and convalescent COVID-19 from the United States, Italy and Spain. Sample material is recorded as cDNA or gDNA derived from T cells, B-cell-depleted T cells, or PBMCs.

This clone was detected a few times. Germline V CDR1 and CDR2: GTSNPN, SVGIG (reference sequence). The germline V and J ends were trimmed by 5 bases and 7 bases, with 15 bases remaining between them. This CDR3 spans 14 amino acids. Authors' methods: Amplification from reference gene primers served as the basis for estimated nucleated cell counts. The data were produced by immunoSEQ multiplex PCR, yet TCRdb's version contains in-frame clones alone and is incomplete. The D gene and trimming were derived from the DNA, and the V and J assignments and clone size from that table. Here the sample spans 250,000 or so clones, more than 75% being singletons.

V gene TRBV30 combines with J gene TRBJ1-6; D possibly corresponds to TRBD1 (6 bases). Material: peripheral blood. The clonotype originates from a woman aged 40 to 50 who had recovered from COVID-19. The CDR3 nucleotides are TGTGCCTGGGCACGACAGGCCCTCAATTCACCCCTCCACTTT. This gives the protein CAWARQALNSPLHF.